This entry is about one T cell receptor (beta chain). Its target is not known. This record comes from a study of T cell repertoires in cytomegalovirus infection. Overall study: A matching HLA type, together with CMV infection, was signaled by public TCR beta signatures.

TCRdb redid the calling of the reads with MiXCR, one entry per CDR3 protein. This table holds some 500,000 distinct CDR3 sequences, approximately 40% found once. This receptor was identified in a human donor in good health (CMV status not recorded). Some clones in this sample may be carry-over from other donors' samples. Specimen: cultured PBMCs, collected from culture after CMV antigen stimulation.

CDR3 coding DNA: TGTGCCAGCCGCGGGGCCCTAAACACCGGGGAGCTGTTTTTT. Translated: CASRGALNTGELFF. This sequence joins TRBV7-6 and TRBJ2-2; a weak D match, TRBD2 (6 bases). Germline values: CDR1 SGHVS, CDR2 FNYEAQ. This CDR3 has 14 residues. The germline V and J ends were trimmed by 8 bases and 2 bases, with 12 bases remaining between them.